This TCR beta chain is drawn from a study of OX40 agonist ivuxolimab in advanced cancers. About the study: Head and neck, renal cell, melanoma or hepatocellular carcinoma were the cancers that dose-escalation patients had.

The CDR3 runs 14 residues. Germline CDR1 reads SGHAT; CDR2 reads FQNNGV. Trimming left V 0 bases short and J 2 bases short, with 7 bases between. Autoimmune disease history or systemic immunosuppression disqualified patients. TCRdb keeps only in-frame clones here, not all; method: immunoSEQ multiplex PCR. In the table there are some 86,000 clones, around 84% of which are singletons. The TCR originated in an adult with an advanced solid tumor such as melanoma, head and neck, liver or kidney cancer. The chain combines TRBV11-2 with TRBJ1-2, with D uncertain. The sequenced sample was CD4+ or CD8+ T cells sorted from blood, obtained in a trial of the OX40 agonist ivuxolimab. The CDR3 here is CASSLDNRNYGYTF. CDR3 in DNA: TGTGCCAGCAGCTTAGATAACCGGAACTATGGCTACACCTTC. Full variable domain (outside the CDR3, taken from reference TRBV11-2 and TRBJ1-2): EAGVAQSPRYKIIEKRQSVAFWCNPISGHATLYWYQQILGQGPKLLIQFQNNGVVDDSQLPKDRFSAERLKGVDSTLKIQPAKLEDSAVYLCASSLDNRNYGYTFGSGTRLTVV.